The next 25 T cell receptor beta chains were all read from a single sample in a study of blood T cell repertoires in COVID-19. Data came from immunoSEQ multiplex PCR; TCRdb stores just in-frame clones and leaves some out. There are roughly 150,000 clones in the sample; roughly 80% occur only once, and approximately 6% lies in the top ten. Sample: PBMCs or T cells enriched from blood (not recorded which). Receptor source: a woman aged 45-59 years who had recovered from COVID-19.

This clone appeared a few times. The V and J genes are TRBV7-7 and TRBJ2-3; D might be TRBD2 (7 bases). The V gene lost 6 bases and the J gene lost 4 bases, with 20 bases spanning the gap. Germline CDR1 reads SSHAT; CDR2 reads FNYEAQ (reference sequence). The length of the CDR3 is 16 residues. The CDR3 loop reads CASSQGGGGGADTQYF. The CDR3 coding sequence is TGTGCCAGCAGTCAAGGAGGGGGAGGGGGTGCAGATACGCAGTATTTT.

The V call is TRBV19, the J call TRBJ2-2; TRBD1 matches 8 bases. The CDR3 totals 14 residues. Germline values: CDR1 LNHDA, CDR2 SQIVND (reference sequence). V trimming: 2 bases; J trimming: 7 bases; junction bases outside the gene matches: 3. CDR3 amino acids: CASSITGGNGELFF. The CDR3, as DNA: TGTGCCAGTAGTATAACAGGGGGGAACGGGGAGCTGTTTTTT.

The CDR3 here is CASSLTVNEKLFF. The DNA for the CDR3 is TGTGCCAGCAGTTTAACAGTTAATGAAAAACTGTTTTTT. The chain uses TRBV6-5 and TRBJ1-4; no clear D. Germline CDR1 is MNHEY and CDR2 is SVGAGI. Trimming pared 4 bases from V and 4 bases from J, leaving 7 bases between. The CDR3 has 13 amino acids.

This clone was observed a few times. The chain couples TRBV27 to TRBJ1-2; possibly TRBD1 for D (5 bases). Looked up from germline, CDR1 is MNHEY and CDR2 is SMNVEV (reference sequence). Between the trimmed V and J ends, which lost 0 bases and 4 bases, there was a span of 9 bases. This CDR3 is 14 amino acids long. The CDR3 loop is CASSLSLGGYGYTF. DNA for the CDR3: TGTGCCAGCAGTTTATCGCTGGGGGGCTATGGCTACACCTTC.

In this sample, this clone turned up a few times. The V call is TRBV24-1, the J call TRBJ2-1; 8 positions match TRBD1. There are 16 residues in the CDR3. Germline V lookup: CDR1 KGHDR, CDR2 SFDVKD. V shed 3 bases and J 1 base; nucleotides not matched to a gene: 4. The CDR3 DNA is TGTGCCACCAGTGATCCGACAGGGGTTTCCTACAATGAGCAGTTCTTC. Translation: CATSDPTGVSYNEQFF.

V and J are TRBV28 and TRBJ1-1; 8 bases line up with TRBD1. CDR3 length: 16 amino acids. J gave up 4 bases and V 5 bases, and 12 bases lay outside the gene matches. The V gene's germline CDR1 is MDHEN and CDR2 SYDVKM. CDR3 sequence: CASSQTETGAGTEAFF. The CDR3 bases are TGTGCCAGCAGTCAGACTGAGACAGGGGCTGGCACTGAAGCTTTCTTT.

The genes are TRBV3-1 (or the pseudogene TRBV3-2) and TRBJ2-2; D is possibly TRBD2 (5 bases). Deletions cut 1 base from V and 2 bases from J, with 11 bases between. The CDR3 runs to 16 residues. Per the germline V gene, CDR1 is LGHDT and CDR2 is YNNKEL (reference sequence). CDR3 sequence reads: CASSQVGADNTGELFF. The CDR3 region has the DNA TGTGCCAGCAGCCAAGTCGGAGCGGATAACACCGGGGAGCTGTTTTTT.

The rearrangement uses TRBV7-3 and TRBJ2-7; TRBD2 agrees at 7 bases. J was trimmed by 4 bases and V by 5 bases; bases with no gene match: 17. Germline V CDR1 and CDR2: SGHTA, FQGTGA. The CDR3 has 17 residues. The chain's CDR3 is CASSTYSPGTINYEQYV. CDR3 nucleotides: TGTGCCAGCAGCACCTACTCCCCCGGGACTATAAATTACGAGCAGTACGTC.

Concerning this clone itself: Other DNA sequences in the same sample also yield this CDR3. For the CDR3, the DNA is TGTGCCAGCAGTGAAAACAGGGACCAGCCCCAGCATTTT. Amino acids: CASSENRDQPQHF. The genes are TRBV6-1 and TRBJ1-5; tentatively, D is TRBD1 (6 bases). From germline, CDR1 is MNHNS and CDR2 SASEGT. V gave up 2 bases and J gave up 7 bases, with 9 bases separating them. CDR3 size: 13 residues.

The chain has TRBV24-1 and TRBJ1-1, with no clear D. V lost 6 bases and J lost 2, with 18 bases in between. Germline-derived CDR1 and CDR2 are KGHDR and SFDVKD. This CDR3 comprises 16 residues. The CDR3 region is CATSPHADLSNTEAFF. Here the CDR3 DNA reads TGTGCCACCAGTCCCCATGCAGATCTTTCCAACACTGAAGCTTTCTTT.

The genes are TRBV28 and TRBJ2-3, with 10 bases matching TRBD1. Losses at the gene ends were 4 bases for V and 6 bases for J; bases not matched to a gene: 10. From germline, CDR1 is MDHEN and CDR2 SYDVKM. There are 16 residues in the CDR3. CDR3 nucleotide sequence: TGTGCCAGCAGTTCCCCCCGGGACAGGGGTAGGGATACGCAGTATTTT. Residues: CASSSPRDRGRDTQYF.

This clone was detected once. CDR3 amino acids: CASSRTVGAQPQHF. In DNA, the CDR3 is TGTGCCAGCAGTAGGACAGTGGGGGCTCAGCCCCAGCATTTT. This chain links TRBV6-5 with TRBJ1-5, with D possibly being TRBD1 (6 bases). In germline, CDR1 is MNHEY, CDR2 SVGAGI. The germline V and J ends were trimmed by 5 bases and 6 bases, with 14 bases remaining between them. The CDR3 has 14 residues.

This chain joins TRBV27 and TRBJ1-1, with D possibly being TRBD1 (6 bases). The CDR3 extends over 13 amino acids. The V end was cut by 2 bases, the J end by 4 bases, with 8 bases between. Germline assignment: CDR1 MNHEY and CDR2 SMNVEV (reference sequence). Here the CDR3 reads CASSLQGSTEAFF. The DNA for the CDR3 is TGTGCCAGCAGTTTACAGGGGTCCACTGAAGCTTTCTTT.

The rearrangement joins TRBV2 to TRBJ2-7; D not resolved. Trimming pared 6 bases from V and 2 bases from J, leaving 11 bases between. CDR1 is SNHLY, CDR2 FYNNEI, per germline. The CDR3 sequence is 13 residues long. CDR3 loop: CASSKDTAYEQYV. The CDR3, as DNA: TGTGCCAGCAGCAAAGACACAGCCTACGAGCAGTACGTC.

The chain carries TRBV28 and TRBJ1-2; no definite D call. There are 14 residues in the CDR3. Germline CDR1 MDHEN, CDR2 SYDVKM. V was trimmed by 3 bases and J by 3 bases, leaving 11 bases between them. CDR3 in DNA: TGTGCCAGCAGTTTCCGAGTAGAGTACTATGGCTACACCTTC. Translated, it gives CASSFRVEYYGYTF.

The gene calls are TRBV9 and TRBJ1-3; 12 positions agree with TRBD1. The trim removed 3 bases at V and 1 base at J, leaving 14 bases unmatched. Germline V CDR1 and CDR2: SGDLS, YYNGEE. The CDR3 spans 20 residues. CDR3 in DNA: TGTGCCAGCAGCGCGCGGGCGGGACAGGGGGCTATTGGGTCTGGAAACACCATATATTTT. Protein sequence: CASSARAGQGAIGSGNTIYF. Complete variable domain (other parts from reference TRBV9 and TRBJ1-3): DSGVTQTPKHLITATGQRVTLRCSPRSGDLSVYWYQQSLDQGLQFLIQYYNGEERAKGNILERFSAQQFPDLHSELNLSSLELGDSALYFCASSARAGQGAIGSGNTIYFGEGSWLTVV.

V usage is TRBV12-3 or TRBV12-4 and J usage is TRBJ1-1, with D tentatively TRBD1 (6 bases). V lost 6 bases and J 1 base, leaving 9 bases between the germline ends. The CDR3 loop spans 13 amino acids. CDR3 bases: TGTGCCAGCAGGGCGACAGGGAACACTGAAGCTTTCTTT. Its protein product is CASRATGNTEAFF.

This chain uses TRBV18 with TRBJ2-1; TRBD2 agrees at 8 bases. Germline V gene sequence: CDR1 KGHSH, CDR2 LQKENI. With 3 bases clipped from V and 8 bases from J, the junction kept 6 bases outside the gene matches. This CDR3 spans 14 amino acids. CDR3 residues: CASSPYSGVHEQFF. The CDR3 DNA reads TGTGCCAGCTCACCCTATAGCGGGGTGCATGAGCAGTTCTTC.

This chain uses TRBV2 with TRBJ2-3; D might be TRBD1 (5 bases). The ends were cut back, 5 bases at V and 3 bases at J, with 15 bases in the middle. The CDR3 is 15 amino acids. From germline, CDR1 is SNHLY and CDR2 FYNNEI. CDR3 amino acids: CASSLDRSATDTQYF. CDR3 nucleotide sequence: TGTGCCAGCAGTTTAGACAGATCCGCGACAGATACGCAGTATTTT. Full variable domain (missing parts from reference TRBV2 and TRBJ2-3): EPEVTQTPSHQVTQMGQEVILRCVPISNHLYFYWYRQILGQKVEFLVSFYNNEISEKSEIFDDQFSVERPDGSNFTLKIRSTKLEDSAMYFCASSLDRSATDTQYFGPGTRLTVL.

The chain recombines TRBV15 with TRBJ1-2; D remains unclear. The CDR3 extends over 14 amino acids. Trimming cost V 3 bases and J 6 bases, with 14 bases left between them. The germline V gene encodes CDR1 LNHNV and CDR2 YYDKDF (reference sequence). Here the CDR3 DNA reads TGTGCCACCAGCAGGGACGTTTCGCGGGATGGCTACACCTTC. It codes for CATSRDVSRDGYTF.

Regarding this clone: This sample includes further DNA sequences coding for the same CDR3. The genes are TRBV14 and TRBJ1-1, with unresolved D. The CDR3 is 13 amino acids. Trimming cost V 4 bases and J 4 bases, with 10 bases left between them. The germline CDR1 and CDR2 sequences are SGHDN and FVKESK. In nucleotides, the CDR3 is TGTGCCAGCAGCCCCTCGGGAGGCACTGAAGCTTTCTTT. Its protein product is CASSPSGGTEAFF.

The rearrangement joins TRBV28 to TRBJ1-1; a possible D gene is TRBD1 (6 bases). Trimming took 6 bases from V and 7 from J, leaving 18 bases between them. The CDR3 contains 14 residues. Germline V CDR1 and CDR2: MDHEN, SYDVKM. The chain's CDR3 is CASRPFKGEYEAFF. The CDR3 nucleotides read TGTGCCAGCAGGCCATTCAAGGGGGAATATGAAGCTTTCTTT.

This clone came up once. The DNA for the CDR3 is TGCGCCAGCAGCCAAGAGGTAGCCGACAGTCCCGCAACTCAGCATTTT. Its protein is CASSQEVADSPATQHF. The V and J genes are TRBV4-1 and TRBJ1-5, with a weak D call TRBD1 (5 bases). Germline CDR1 MGHRA, CDR2 YSYEKL. This CDR3 region has 16 residues. V lost 0 bases and J lost 13, with 22 bases in between.

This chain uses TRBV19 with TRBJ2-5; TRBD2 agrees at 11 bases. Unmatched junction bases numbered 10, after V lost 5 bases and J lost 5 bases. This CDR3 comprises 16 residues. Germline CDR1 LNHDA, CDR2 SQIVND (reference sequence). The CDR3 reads CASSPHLAGGEETQYF. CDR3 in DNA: TGTGCCAGTAGTCCCCACCTAGCGGGGGGAGAGGAGACCCAGTACTTC.

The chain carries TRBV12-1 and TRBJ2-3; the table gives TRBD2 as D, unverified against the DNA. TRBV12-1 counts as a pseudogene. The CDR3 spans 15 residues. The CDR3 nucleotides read TGTGCCAGCAGCCTTGCCGGGGGGGCGTGGGATACGCAGTATTTT. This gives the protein CASSLAGGAWDTQYF.